The TCR beta chain described here comes from a study of T cell responses to AZD1222 COVID-19 vaccine. Study results and limitations: Donors were mostly white British, more females; clonal diversity possibly underestimated. Unmutated variant regions are reportedly targeted by nearly half of spike-specific TCRs.

In regard to this clone: Antigen: not known.

Profiling relied on immunoSEQ multiplex PCR, and the TCRdb table lists in-frame clones only, not all of them. This sample has approximately 260,000 clones, with over 85% found just once. Looked up from germline, CDR1 is SGDLS and CDR2 is YYNGEE. Germline trimming cut 0 bases from V and 2 bases from J; bases unmatched to any gene: 10. The CDR3 has 17 amino acids. V and J are TRBV9 and TRBJ2-5; the match to TRBD1 covers 7 bases. This sample comprised peripheral blood, obtained on day 0 of AZD1222 vaccination. The clonotype originates from an adult in good health. The CDR3 loop is CASSVGGSGGRQETQYF. The CDR3 DNA reads as TGTGCCAGCAGCGTAGGGGGGTCAGGGGGAAGGCAAGAGACCCAGTACTTC.